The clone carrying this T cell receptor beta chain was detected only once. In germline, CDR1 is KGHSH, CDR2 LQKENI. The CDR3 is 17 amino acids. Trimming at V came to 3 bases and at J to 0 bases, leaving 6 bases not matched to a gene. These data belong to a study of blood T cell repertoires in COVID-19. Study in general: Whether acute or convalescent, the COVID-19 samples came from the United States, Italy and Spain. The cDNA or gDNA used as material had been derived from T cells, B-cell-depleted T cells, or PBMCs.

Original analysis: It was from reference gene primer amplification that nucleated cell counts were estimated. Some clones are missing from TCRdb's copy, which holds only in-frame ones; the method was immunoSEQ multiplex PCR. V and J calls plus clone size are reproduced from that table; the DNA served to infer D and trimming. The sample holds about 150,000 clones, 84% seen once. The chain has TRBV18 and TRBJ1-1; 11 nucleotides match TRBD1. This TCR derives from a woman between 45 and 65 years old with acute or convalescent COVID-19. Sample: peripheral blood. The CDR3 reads CASSPRTGGFLNTEAFF. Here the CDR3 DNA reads TGTGCCAGCTCACCCCGGACAGGGGGCTTCCTGAACACTGAAGCTTTCTTT.